The sequence of this T cell receptor beta chain was determined in a study of blood T cells in healthy people across ages. Trimming removed 7 bases from V and 8 bases from J, with 15 bases in between. There are 14 residues in the CDR3. From germline, CDR1 is SNHLY and CDR2 FYNNEI. The study, taken as a whole, reports: Significant beta diversity loss was already apparent by age about 42, declining roughly linearly. With donor CMV status unknown, expanded clonotype changes were possibly confounded.

Of note for this clonotype: Its matching antigen is unknown.

A J-beta primer mix and a sample-barcoded 5' primer were used in a second PCR of roughly 6 to 12 cycles. TCRdb fed the 5' RACE reads into MiXCR, producing one record per CDR3 protein. The sample consists of about 730,000 distinct CDR3 sequences, 43% of them appearing once. The genes are TRBV2 and TRBJ1-6; a weak D match, TRBD1 (5 bases). This sequence originates from a woman aged 55-75 years in good health. The sample comprised blood. The CDR3 loop is CASTGDGLYSPLHF. In nucleotides, the CDR3 is TGTGCCAGCACCGGGGACGGACTTTATTCACCCCTCCACTTT. The full variable domain, completed using reference TRBV2 and TRBJ1-6, is EPEVTQTPSHQVTQMGQEVILRCVPISNHLYFYWYRQILGQKVEFLVSFYNNEISEKSEIFDDQFSVERPDGSNFTLKIRSTKLEDSAMYFCASTGDGLYSPLHFGNGTRLTVT.